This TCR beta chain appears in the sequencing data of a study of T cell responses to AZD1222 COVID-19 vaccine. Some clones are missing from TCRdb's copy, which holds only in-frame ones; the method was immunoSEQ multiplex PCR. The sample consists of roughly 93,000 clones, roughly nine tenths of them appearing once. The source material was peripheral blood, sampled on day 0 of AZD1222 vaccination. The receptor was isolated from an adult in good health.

CDR3 sequence: CASSVDRVPNQPQHF. For the CDR3, the DNA is TGTGCCAGTAGTGTTGACAGGGTCCCAAATCAGCCCCAGCATTTT. This rearrangement joins TRBV19 to TRBJ1-5; 7 bases match TRBD1. From germline, CDR1 is LNHDA and CDR2 SQIVND (reference sequence). The CDR3 contains 15 residues. V was pared by 5 bases and J by 4 bases, with 8 bases of the junction left unmatched.